This T cell receptor beta chain was captured in a study of T cells after yellow fever vaccination. This clonotype was observed a handful of times. The ends lost 6 bases at V and 5 bases at J; junction bases unmatched: 8. This CDR3 comprises 14 residues. Germline V CDR1 and CDR2: MNHEY, SVGEGT. TCRdb independently ran MiXCR on the 5' RACE reads; one entry per CDR3 protein. Of approximately 600,000 distinct CDR3 sequences detected, about 12% appear once; the ten largest clones hold under 15%. Sequencing was performed on PBMCs, taken on the day of the yellow fever booster vaccination. The sequence was obtained from a man under 40 who received the YFV17D yellow fever vaccine. V is TRBV6-2 or TRBV6-3 and J is TRBJ2-7; 9 nucleotides agree with TRBD2. The CDR3 is CASSLRGRGNEQYF. CDR3 bases: TGTGCCAGCAGCCTTCGCGGGAGGGGTAACGAGCAGTACTTC.